A single sample is the source of the 15 T cell receptor beta chains below, sequenced in a study of CD8 T cells in ankylosing spondylitis. TCRdb re-analysed the 5' RACE reads in MiXCR, keeping a single row per CDR3 protein. The data show over 150,000 distinct CDR3 sequences, with approximately 18% seen just once and around 4.1% held by the top ten. The sequencing input was blood, either unsorted or a sorted T cell fraction (not recorded which). Source of these receptors: a male donor aged 10-35 years with ankylosing spondylitis or in good health (not recorded which).

The V gene is TRBV3-1, the J gene TRBJ2-7, with D tentatively TRBD2 (7 bases). The V gene's germline CDR1 is LGHDT and CDR2 YNNKEL (reference sequence). This CDR3 has 15 amino acids. V dropped 4 bases and J dropped 5 bases, with 18 bases sitting between them. The CDR3 is CASSPLWRGLHEQYF. The CDR3 DNA is TGTGCCAGCAGCCCCCTATGGCGGGGGCTACACGAGCAGTACTTC.

The rearrangement joins TRBV27 to TRBJ2-1; D ambiguous. V was cut by 6 bases and J by 0 bases, with 12 bases left in between. This CDR3 is 15 amino acids long. Looked up from germline, CDR1 is MNHEY and CDR2 is SMNVEV (reference sequence). CDR3 DNA: TGTGCCAGCAGCGTGCCGGCGAGCTCCTACAATGAGCAGTTCTTC. It translates to CASSVPASSYNEQFF.

At least ten counts were recorded for this clonotype. V usage is TRBV12-3 or TRBV12-4 and J usage is TRBJ2-3; D is uncertain. Trimming stripped 3 bases from V and 2 bases from J, with 9 bases between. The CDR3 spans 14 residues. DNA for the CDR3: TGTGCCAGCAGTTTCAACACTTACACAGATACGCAGTATTTT. The encoded protein is CASSFNTYTDTQYF.

This clonotype has a handful of counts. V is TRBV18 and J is TRBJ2-5; tentatively, D is TRBD1 (6 bases). V lost 0 bases and J 3 bases, leaving 11 bases between the germline ends. This CDR3 is 15 amino acids long. CDR1 is KGHSH, CDR2 LQKENI, per germline. The CDR3 sequence: CASSPPGRGEETQYF. CDR3 in DNA: TGTGCCAGCTCACCACCGGGCAGGGGTGAAGAGACCCAGTACTTC. The full variable domain, its missing parts supplied by reference TRBV18 and TRBJ2-5, is NAGVMQNPRHLVRRRGQEARLRCSPMKGHSHVYWYRQLPEEGLKFMVYLQKENIIDESGMPKERFSAEFPKEGPSILRIQQVVRGDSAAYFCASSPPGRGEETQYFGPGTRLLVL.

This clonotype was picked up many times. This chain links TRBV24-1 with TRBJ2-1, with 8 positions matching TRBD1. CDR1 and CDR2 from the germline V gene are KGHDR and SFDVKD. V trimming: 4 bases; J trimming: 3 bases; junction bases outside the gene matches: 13. CDR3 length: 18 amino acids. In DNA, the CDR3 is TGTGCCACCAGTGACCTAGGCGGGACAGGCGGGAACTACAATGAGCAGTTCTTC. This sequence encodes CATSDLGGTGGNYNEQFF.

This clonotype was seen at least ten times. The J gene is TRBJ2-7, the V gene TRBV6-5, with 7 bases aligning to TRBD2. After removal of 6 bases from V and 3 bases from J, the junction contained 2 bases not matched to a gene. The CDR3 consists of 12 residues. Germline CDR1 reads MNHEY; CDR2 reads SVGAGI. The CDR3 DNA reads as TGTGCCAGCAGCCCGGGGGGCTACGAGCAGTACGTC. Translation gives CASSPGGYEQYV.

There are a few counts of this clonotype. The genes are TRBV20-1 and TRBJ2-1, with 7 bases matching TRBD2. The CDR3 has 16 residues. Germline V gives CDR1 DFQATT, CDR2 SNEGSKA (reference sequence). V lost 0 bases and J lost 1; bases outside the gene matches: 6. CDR3 DNA sequence: TGCAGTGCTAGAGACTATCTAGCGGAGTCCTACAATGAGCAGTTCTTC. Protein: CSARDYLAESYNEQFF.

This clonotype occurred many times. The rearrangement joins TRBV20-1 to TRBJ2-7; TRBD2 matches at 7 bases. After removal of 2 bases from V and 7 bases from J, the junction contained 8 bases not matched to a gene. The germline V gene encodes CDR1 DFQATT and CDR2 SNEGSKA (reference sequence). This CDR3 is 13 amino acids long. The CDR3 reads CSARFSSGTEQYF. The CDR3 DNA reads TGCAGTGCTAGATTCTCTAGCGGAACTGAGCAGTACTTC.

This clonotype has at least ten counts. The chain joins TRBV7-9 to TRBJ1-4; D is unresolved. Germline V gives CDR1 SEHNR, CDR2 FQNEAQ (reference sequence). Trimming took 5 bases from V and 5 from J, leaving 12 bases between them. This CDR3 has 14 amino acids. The CDR3 DNA reads TGTGCCAGCAGCCGACCCGGCAGGAATGAAAAACTGTTTTTT. It codes for CASSRPGRNEKLFF.

There are many counts of this clonotype. This chain connects TRBV6-5 to TRBJ2-5; 8 nucleotides match TRBD1. The CDR3 length is 13 residues. Germline V gene sequence: CDR1 MNHEY, CDR2 SVGAGI. The V gene end was trimmed by 6 bases and the J gene end by 4 bases; junction bases not matched to a gene: 4. This CDR3 reads CASSPDRGETQYF. CDR3 bases: TGTGCCAGCAGCCCCGACAGGGGAGAGACCCAGTACTTC.

Many counts were recorded for this clonotype. The rearrangement uses TRBV6-5 and TRBJ2-7; D gene ambiguous. V gave up 2 bases and J gave up 5 bases, with 10 bases separating them. The CDR3 has 13 amino acids. CDR1 and CDR2 (germline): MNHEY, SVGAGI. The CDR3 here is CASSYLARDEQYF. DNA of the CDR3: TGTGCCAGCAGTTACCTTGCGCGAGACGAGCAGTACTTC.

The chain has TRBV20-1 and TRBJ1-5, with D perhaps matching TRBD1 (5 bases). Trimming left V 6 bases short and J 0 bases short, with 12 bases between. Per germline, CDR1 DFQATT and CDR2 SNEGSKA (reference sequence). CDR3 size: 14 residues. The CDR3 coding sequence is TGCAGTGCCTCAGGGACGGTTAGCAATCAGCCCCAGCATTTT. Translating it yields CSASGTVSNQPQHF.

This clonotype was seen repeatedly, ten times or more. V gene TRBV7-9 combines with J gene TRBJ1-1; D is undetermined. The CDR3 covers 11 residues. Trimming left V 3 bases short and J 5 bases short, with 4 bases between. CDR1 and CDR2 from the germline V gene are SEHNR and FQNEAQ (reference sequence). DNA of the CDR3: TGTGCCAGCAGCTTTTTAACTGAAGCTTTCTTT. This sequence encodes CASSFLTEAFF.

The sample holds many counts of this clonotype. The V gene is TRBV27, the J gene TRBJ2-4; D is unclear. Germline V CDR1 and CDR2: MNHEY, SMNVEV (reference sequence). V gave up 3 bases and J gave up 1 base, with 25 bases separating them. The CDR3 runs 20 residues. The CDR3 sequence is CASSFRVGFSPEGAKNIQYF. The CDR3 DNA reads TGTGCCAGCAGTTTCCGTGTAGGTTTCTCCCCCGAAGGGGCCAAAAACATTCAGTACTTC.

This clonotype was seen ten or more times. J is TRBJ2-3 and V is TRBV10-3; no clear D gene. The CDR3 covers 15 residues. Germline V CDR1 and CDR2: ENHRY, SYGVKD. Trimming shortened V by 0 bases and J by 2 bases, and 9 bases separated the two germline ends. CDR3 residues: CAISESGQNTDTQYF. The CDR3 bases are TGTGCCATCAGTGAGTCTGGGCAGAACACAGATACGCAGTATTTT.